A selection of T cell receptor beta chains follows, all from one sample in a study of CD8+ T cells in alopecia areata. Assay: immunoSEQ multiplex PCR; the TCRdb copy retains only in-frame clones and omits some. The sample shows some 130,000 clones, approximately 49% of them seen only once. The sample was CD8+ T cells sorted from blood, taken at week 0. Source of these receptors: a human donor with alopecia areata. Each CDR3 is given with its conserved first and last residue. Each record gives: D gene, J gene, clone size, V gene, CDR3 protein, CDR3 DNA. A D gene is named only where the DNA matches it firmly. The size of a clone is reported for some rows only, either as once, few or many, or as a class for expanded clones.

D: NA; J: TRBJ2-1; size: few; V: TRBV9; CDR3: CASSVEGAAYNEQFF; DNA: TGTGCCAGCAGCGTAGAAGGGGCTGCCTACAATGAGCAGTTCTTC
D: NA; J: TRBJ2-7; size: NA; V: TRBV30; CDR3: CAWSQGLGEQYF; DNA: TGTGCCTGGAGTCAGGGATTGGGCGAGCAGTACTTC
D: NA; J: TRBJ1-5; size: NA; V: TRBV9; CDR3: CASSSRGSGNQPQHF; DNA: TGTGCCAGCAGCTCCCGCGGATCCGGCAATCAGCCCCAGCATTTT
D: NA; J: TRBJ2-5; size: NA; V: TRBV9; CDR3: CASSAGLRETQYF; DNA: TGTGCCAGCAGCGCAGGACTCCGGGAGACCCAGTACTTC
D: NA; J: TRBJ2-1; size: few; V: TRBV10-2; CDR3: CASTLSGPEQFF; DNA: TGCGCCAGCACTCTCTCCGGACCTGAGCAGTTCTTC
D: TRBD1; J: TRBJ2-7; size: NA; V: TRBV7-9; CDR3: CASSSPGTGAYEQYF; DNA: TGTGCCAGCAGCTCTCCCGGGACAGGGGCCTACGAGCAGTACTTC
D: NA; J: TRBJ2-3; size: few; V: TRBV14; CDR3: CASSQENADTQYF; DNA: TGTGCCAGCAGCCAAGAAAACGCAGATACGCAGTATTTT
D: TRBD1; J: TRBJ2-7; size: NA; V: TRBV18; CDR3: CASSPTQGAMEEQYF; DNA: TGTGCCAGCTCACCAACGCAGGGGGCTATGGAAGAGCAGTACTTC
D: NA; J: TRBJ1-5; size: few; V: TRBV19; CDR3: CASSIVGNQPQHF; DNA: TGTGCCAGTAGTATAGTGGGGAATCAGCCCCAGCATTTT
D: NA; J: TRBJ2-3; size: NA; V: TRBV30; CDR3: CAWETTDTQYF; DNA: TGTGCCTGGGAAACCACAGATACGCAGTATTTT
D: NA; J: TRBJ2-7; size: NA; V: TRBV29-1; CDR3: CSVEMVSPGDGYEQYF; DNA: TGCAGCGTTGAAATGGTATCCCCCGGGGATGGATACGAGCAGTACTTC
D: NA; J: TRBJ2-4; size: few; V: TRBV4-1; CDR3: CASSQERVLSEAKNIQYF; DNA: TGCGCCAGCAGCCAAGAAAGGGTCCTGAGTGAAGCCAAAAACATTCAGTACTTC
D: NA; J: TRBJ2-7; size: few; V: TRBV5-4; CDR3: CASSQTGAGDEQYF; DNA: TGTGCCAGCAGTCAGACAGGGGCGGGGGACGAGCAGTACTTC
D: NA; J: TRBJ2-7; size: NA; V: TRBV15; CDR3: CATSTGTEEQYF; DNA: TGTGCCACCAGCACCGGGACGGAAGAGCAGTACTTC
D: TRBD1; J: TRBJ2-7; size: NA; V: TRBV5-1; CDR3: CASSSGQGTYEQYF; DNA: TGCGCCAGCAGCTCGGGACAGGGAACATACGAGCAGTACTTC
D: NA; J: TRBJ2-3; size: NA; V: TRBV11-2; CDR3: CASSPSQRGGTDTQYF; DNA: TGTGCCAGCAGCCCCTCTCAAAGGGGGGGAACAGATACGCAGTATTTT
D: NA; J: TRBJ2-5; size: NA; V: TRBV7-9; CDR3: CASTLMGVPETQYF; DNA: TGTGCCAGCACCCTTATGGGGGTACCCGAGACCCAGTACTTC
D: NA; J: TRBJ2-5; size: NA; V: TRBV7-9; CDR3: CASGGNGGETQYF; DNA: TGTGCCAGCGGCGGTAACGGGGGAGAGACCCAGTACTTC
D: NA; J: TRBJ1-5; size: once; V: TRBV6-5; CDR3: CASRSAWGQPQHF; DNA: TGTGCCAGCCGGTCGGCCTGGGGTCAGCCCCAGCATTTT
D: NA; J: TRBJ2-5; size: NA; V: TRBV30; CDR3: CAWSVGGTVAETQYF; DNA: TGTGCCTGGAGTGTAGGCGGCACGGTAGCGGAGACCCAGTACTTC
D: NA; J: TRBJ2-5; size: NA; V: TRBV2; CDR3: CASSEQGGEETQYF; DNA: TGTGCCAGCAGTGAACAGGGTGGGGAAGAGACCCAGTACTTC
D: NA; J: TRBJ1-5; size: NA; V: TRBV5-4; CDR3: CASSLRPNQPQHF; DNA: TGTGCCAGCAGTCTACGACCCAATCAGCCCCAGCATTTT
D: NA; J: TRBJ1-3; size: NA; V: TRBV27; CDR3: CASKADRRSGNTIYF; DNA: TGTGCCAGCAAAGCCGATCGGCGTTCTGGAAACACCATATATTTT
D: NA; J: TRBJ2-5; size: NA; V: TRBV4-1; CDR3: CASSVEGREETQYF; DNA: TGCGCCAGCAGCGTCGAGGGGAGAGAAGAGACCCAGTACTTC